Below are 6 T cell receptor beta chains sequenced from a single sample in a study of OX40 agonist ivuxolimab in advanced cancers. The assay was immunoSEQ multiplex PCR, and TCRdb's table has in-frame clones only and misses some. The table has about 68,000 clones, around 93% seen once. The starting material was CD4+ or CD8+ T cells sorted from blood, obtained in a trial of the OX40 agonist ivuxolimab. All receptors come from an adult with an advanced solid tumor such as melanoma, head and neck, liver or kidney cancer.

The chain uses TRBV5-1 and TRBJ1-1; the D gene is possibly TRBD1 (6 bases). The germline V gene encodes CDR1 SGHRS and CDR2 YFSETQ. Trimming pared 1 base from V and 4 bases from J, leaving 11 bases between. CDR3 size: 14 residues. CDR3 sequence: CASSLSPGATEAFF. The CDR3 DNA is TGCGCCAGCAGCTTGTCTCCGGGGGCCACTGAAGCTTTCTTT.

V is TRBV7-9 and J is TRBJ2-1; D call uncertain. The CDR3 is 14 residues long. Germline V gene data show CDR1 as SEHNR and CDR2 as FQNEAQ (reference sequence). Deletions cut 4 bases from V and 7 bases from J, with 14 bases between. This CDR3 is CASSSSWSGNEQFF. As DNA, the CDR3 is TGTGCCAGCAGCTCCTCTTGGTCTGGTAATGAGCAGTTCTTC.

The chain carries TRBV28 and TRBJ1-3; D might be TRBD1 (5 bases). V lost 6 bases and J lost 0, with 12 bases in between. This CDR3 contains 15 residues. Germline V gene data show CDR1 as MDHEN and CDR2 as SYDVKM. The CDR3 loop reads CASRPRQISGNTIYF. The CDR3 bases are TGTGCCAGCAGGCCCCGACAGATCTCTGGAAACACCATATATTTT.

J is TRBJ2-4 and V is TRBV28; TRBD1 is a possible D gene (5 bases). V was shortened by 3 bases and J by 11 bases, with 14 bases between the two germline ends. CDR1 is MDHEN and CDR2 is SYDVKM in the germline V gene. CDR3 size: 13 residues. The CDR3 protein is CASSFGQGIVQYF. CDR3 in DNA: TGTGCCAGCAGTTTCGGGCAGGGTATAGTTCAGTACTTC.

The J gene is TRBJ2-7, the V gene TRBV5-4, with a weak D call TRBD2 (5 bases). The CDR3 totals 13 residues. Germline loops: CDR1 SGHNT, CDR2 YYREEE (reference sequence). Deletions cut 1 base from V and 6 bases from J, with 11 bases between. CDR3 residues: CASSLSLAVEQYF. DNA for the CDR3: TGTGCCAGCAGCTTGTCCCTAGCCGTCGAGCAGTACTTC.

This rearrangement joins TRBV6-6 to TRBJ2-2; D is undetermined. V lost 6 bases to trimming and J lost 4 bases, with 12 bases between them. The CDR3 spans 14 residues. Germline lookup yields CDR1 MNHNY and CDR2 SVGAGI (reference sequence). CDR3 DNA sequence: TGTGCCAGCAGCCCCCTATGGTCCACCGGGGAGCTGTTTTTT. Translation: CASSPLWSTGELFF.